One sample yielded the 5 T cell receptor beta chains listed below, sequenced in a study of beta chain features in type 1 diabetes listed by TCRdb under 2018. These receptors' antigens are unknown. Study-wide findings and limitations: A moderate but significant shortening of TCRB CDR3 length was observed in type 1 diabetes patients in all four CD4+ subsets.

Libraries were built with the immunoSEQ multiplex PCR assay. The High Capacity cDNA Reverse Transcription Kit was used to reverse transcribe all of the isolated RNA, meaning that expressed TCRB transcripts were what got sequenced. The table comes from immuneACCESS by way of TCRdb, which keeps in-frame sequences with V and J called. Part of the clones is missing from these tables; in studies checked, under half for an unresolved V gene and the rest for unknown reasons. The sample table shows about 660,000 clones, and more than 12% are seen once. Clones ranked in the top ten supply nearly 0.04% of the sample. Material: naive CD4+ T cells from blood. This sample's cell subset or site label indicates: true naive CD4+ T cells. Receptors originate from a man younger than 30 with type 1 diabetes.

This chain joins TRBV2 and TRBJ2-5; 7 nucleotides match TRBD2. Looked up from germline, CDR1 is SNHLY and CDR2 is FYNNEI. The CDR3 has 13 amino acids. Trimming at V came to 3 bases and at J to 9 bases, leaving 7 bases not matched to a gene. CDR3 region: CASSDERAGAQYF. In DNA, the CDR3 is TGTGCCAGCAGTGACGAACGGGCGGGGGCCCAGTACTTC.

This chain joins TRBV29-1 and TRBJ2-5, with D perhaps matching TRBD2 (5 bases). Trimming shortened V by 4 bases and J by 5 bases, and 11 bases separated the two germline ends. The CDR3 has 12 residues. CDR1 and CDR2 from the germline V gene are SQVTM and ANQGSEA. The CDR3 region has the DNA TGCAGCGTTGGTACTAGTTTGGAGACCCAGTACTTC. Translated: CSVGTSLETQYF.

This clone was found a few times. The chain uses TRBV5-1 and TRBJ1-1, with D uncertain. Trimming shortened V by 6 bases and J by 0 bases, and 9 bases separated the two germline ends. The CDR3 is 13 amino acids. Germline CDR1 is SGHRS and CDR2 is YFSETQ. DNA for the CDR3: TGCGCCAGCATAGGGCTCATGAACACTGAAGCTTTCTTT. Amino acids: CASIGLMNTEAFF.

The chain combines TRBV9 with TRBJ2-7; a possible D gene is TRBD2 (5 bases). Germline loops: CDR1 SGDLS, CDR2 YYNGEE. The CDR3 covers 14 residues. V lost 4 bases and J 5 bases, leaving 16 bases between the germline ends. CDR3 sequence reads: CASSPRGSGDEQYF. CDR3 bases: TGTGCCAGCAGCCCAAGAGGGAGTGGCGACGAGCAGTACTTC.

This rearrangement joins TRBV6-6 to TRBJ2-7; TRBD1 aligns across 11 bases. The V segment lost 5 bases and the J segment 0 bases; nucleotides outside the gene matches: 6. The CDR3 totals 16 residues. The germline CDR1 and CDR2 sequences are MNHNY and SVGAGI (reference sequence). CDR3 amino acids: CASSKGQGANSYEQYF. The CDR3 coding sequence is TGTGCCAGCAGTAAAGGACAGGGGGCGAACTCCTACGAGCAGTACTTC.